These 25 T cell receptor beta chains were all obtained from the same sample, sequenced in a study of cytomegalovirus exposure and HLA in healthy donors. The PCR was carried out with 60 Vbeta primers and 13 Jbeta primers. Generated by immunoSEQ multiplex PCR, the TCRdb table keeps only in-frame clones and is missing some. The sample has about 190,000 clones; around 79% are singletons. Input material: PBMCs. The receptor source for this set is a woman between 50 and 59 years old in good health and CMV-seronegative.

The V gene is TRBV2, the J gene TRBJ1-2; 9 bases match TRBD1. V was pared by 6 bases and J by 6 bases, with 11 bases of the junction left unmatched. The CDR3 loop spans 15 amino acids. Germline CDR1 and CDR2: SNHLY and FYNNEI. CDR3 coding DNA: TGTGCCAGCAGCCCGGGGGGACAGGGAAGTAATGGCTACACCTTC. It yields the protein CASSPGGQGSNGYTF.

This clone came up a few times. The V call is TRBV4-3, the J call TRBJ1-5; TRBD1 might be the D (5 bases). The germline V gene encodes CDR1 LGHNA and CDR2 YSLEER. The CDR3 has 15 amino acids. The V end was cut by 0 bases, the J end by 9 bases, with 15 bases between. CDR3 in DNA: TGCGCCAGCAGCCAAGAGATTGGGGCGAGGACGCCCCAGCATTTT. It codes for CASSQEIGARTPQHF.

The chain combines TRBV25-1 with TRBJ2-1; possible D gene TRBD2, 5 bases. The CDR3 is 14 residues long. The germline gives CDR1 MGHDK, CDR2 SYGVNS. The V gene lost 5 bases and the J gene lost 8 bases, with 16 bases spanning the gap. CDR3 amino acids: CASSIGRRWDEQFF. The DNA of the CDR3 is TGTGCCAGCAGTATAGGGCGGAGGTGGGATGAGCAGTTCTTC.

The CDR3, as DNA: TGTGCCAGCAGTTCCCCCACAGGCGAGCAGTACTTC. This translates into CASSSPTGEQYF. The V and J genes are TRBV6-5 and TRBJ2-7, with a weak D call TRBD1 (5 bases). In germline, CDR1 is MNHEY, CDR2 SVGAGI. The CDR3 extends over 12 amino acids. Trimming left V 4 bases short and J 6 bases short, with 10 bases between.

The chain is built from TRBV19 and TRBJ1-5; D not certain. Germline V gene lookup returns CDR1 LNHDA and CDR2 SQIVND (reference sequence). The CDR3 sequence is 17 residues long. Trimming cost V 5 bases and J 2 bases, with 19 bases left between them. The CDR3 nucleotides read TGTGCCAGTAGTTGGTCTTTTGGCAACGCGGGCAATCAGCCCCAGCATTTT. Protein: CASSWSFGNAGNQPQHF.

This clone has a single count. The chain joins TRBV7-9 to TRBJ1-2, with D possibly being TRBD1 (5 bases). The CDR3 is made up of 14 amino acids. V lost 3 bases, J lost 4 bases, and 12 bases lay in between. Germline assignment: CDR1 SEHNR and CDR2 FQNEAQ (reference sequence). As DNA, the CDR3 is TGTGCCAGCAGCTTCGAAACCGGGGGCTATGGCTACACCTTC. Its translation: CASSFETGGYGYTF.

This clone was seen once. The chain uses TRBV6-1 and TRBJ1-5, with unresolved D. The CDR3 covers 15 residues. Germline values: CDR1 MNHNS, CDR2 SASEGT. Trimming left V 6 bases short and J 4 bases short, with 16 bases between. The CDR3 coding sequence is TGTGCCAGCAGGGCCTCGGGGTCGGGGAATCAGCCCCAGCATTTT. Residues: CASRASGSGNQPQHF.

This clone was observed once. The genes are TRBV6-1 and TRBJ1-2; D is unclear. V was shortened by 1 base and J by 0 bases, with 9 bases between the two germline ends. Germline assignment: CDR1 MNHNS and CDR2 SASEGT. The length of the CDR3 is 15 residues. In nucleotides, the CDR3 is TGTGCCAGCAGTGAAGGGCAAATCTCTAACTATGGCTACACCTTC. Translated: CASSEGQISNYGYTF.

CDR3: CASSQGGTDTQYF. CDR3 nucleotides: TGTGCCAGCAGCCAGGGGGGCACAGATACGCAGTATTTT. The V call is TRBV6-5, the J call TRBJ2-3; 7 nucleotides line up with TRBD1. CDR1 MNHEY and CDR2 SVGAGI come from the germline V gene. V lost 6 bases and J lost 1; bases outside the gene matches: 1. The CDR3 has 13 residues.

The chain combines TRBV5-3 with TRBJ1-5; 7 bases align to TRBD1. TRBV5-3 is known as an ORF, though its function is uncertain. This CDR3 comprises 18 residues. J lost 6 bases, V lost 5 bases, and 20 bases had no gene match. CDR3 nucleotide sequence: TGTGCCAGAAGTCCTAATGATAGACAGGGCCAACGGGTTCAGCCCCAGCATTTT. Amino acid sequence: CARSPNDRQGQRVQPQHF.

This clone appeared a single time. The DNA for the CDR3 is TGTGCCAGCAGCTTAACACAGGGTAGCAATCAGCCCCAGCATTTT. Residues: CASSLTQGSNQPQHF. The J gene is TRBJ1-5, the V gene TRBV7-9, with D perhaps matching TRBD1 (6 bases). Germline V gene sequence: CDR1 SEHNR, CDR2 FQNEAQ (reference sequence). The length of the CDR3 is 15 residues. The V gene lost 2 bases and the J gene lost 0 bases, with 8 bases spanning the gap.

This clone was seen more than once but under ten times. The genes are TRBV15 and TRBJ1-1; D is ambiguous. Germline V gene data show CDR1 as LNHNV and CDR2 as YYDKDF (reference sequence). The CDR3 is 13 residues long. Between the trimmed V and J ends, which lost 0 bases and 4 bases, there was a span of 6 bases. The CDR3 is CATSRDSFTEAFF. As DNA, the CDR3 is TGTGCCACCAGCAGAGATTCATTCACTGAAGCTTTCTTT.

The chain links TRBV9 to TRBJ1-2, with D uncertain. Germline V CDR1 and CDR2: SGDLS, YYNGEE. Trimming shortened V by 0 bases and J by 9 bases, and 12 bases separated the two germline ends. CDR3 length: 13 amino acids. This chain's CDR3 is CASSVGEGPSYTF. The CDR3, as DNA: TGTGCCAGCAGCGTAGGAGAGGGTCCAAGCTACACCTTC.

J is TRBJ2-2 and V is TRBV27; 13 bases map to TRBD2. Trimming removed 4 bases from V and 1 base from J; junction bases left unmatched: 3. The germline V gene has CDR1 MNHEY and CDR2 SMNVEV (reference sequence). The CDR3 spans 17 residues. Written as DNA, the CDR3 is TGTGCCAGCAGTTCATGGACTAGCGGGGGGAACACCGGGGAGCTGTTTTTT. It codes for CASSSWTSGGNTGELFF.

The chain is built from TRBV11-2 and TRBJ2-5; D is uncertain. The V gene's germline CDR1 is SGHAT and CDR2 FQNNGV. The CDR3 extends over 15 amino acids. V was pared by 5 bases and J by 1 base, with 14 bases between. As DNA, the CDR3 is TGTGCCAGCAGCCTTCTAGAAGGTCTCCAAGAGACCCAGTACTTC. Translated: CASSLLEGLQETQYF.

This chain connects TRBV11-2 to TRBJ2-5; 7 bases map to TRBD1. CDR1 SGHAT and CDR2 FQNNGV come from the germline V gene. The CDR3 has 14 residues. Trimming removed 1 base from V and 6 bases from J; junction bases left unmatched: 5. The CDR3 is CASSLGQGVQTQYF. DNA for the CDR3: TGTGCCAGCAGCTTAGGACAGGGTGTGCAGACCCAGTACTTC.

The V call is TRBV11-2, the J call TRBJ2-5, with TRBD1 as a possible D gene (5 bases). V was cut by 3 bases and J by 5 bases, with 7 bases left in between. This CDR3 region has 12 residues. The germline CDR1 and CDR2 sequences are SGHAT and FQNNGV. Written as DNA, the CDR3 is TGTGCCAGCAGCTTCCCAGGGGAGACCCAGTACTTC. Encoded protein: CASSFPGETQYF.

This clone has a single count. The J gene is TRBJ2-7, the V gene TRBV29-1; D gene ambiguous. V was cut by 4 bases and J by 5 bases, with 15 bases left in between. This CDR3 has 13 amino acids. Germline V gene sequence: CDR1 SQVTM, CDR2 ANQGSEA. The CDR3 region is CSVVVDMYHEQYF. DNA of the CDR3: TGCAGCGTTGTGGTAGATATGTACCACGAGCAGTACTTC.

V usage is TRBV29-1 and J usage is TRBJ1-2; the D gene is possibly TRBD1 (6 bases). V was clipped by 6 bases and J by 5 bases, with 13 bases between them. The germline CDR1 and CDR2 sequences are SQVTM and ANQGSEA. The CDR3 contains 12 residues. The CDR3 spells CSVTGTLYGYTF. The CDR3 coding sequence is TGCAGCGTAACCGGGACACTTTATGGCTACACCTTC.

The rearrangement uses TRBV4-1 and TRBJ1-5, with D maybe TRBD1 (5 bases). V was cut by 1 base and J by 2 bases, with 18 bases left in between. This CDR3 has 18 amino acids. The germline CDR1 and CDR2 sequences are MGHRA and YSYEKL. The CDR3 DNA reads as TGCGCCAGCAGCCAAGGGTCAGGGTCCCTTTCGGGCAATCAGCCCCAGCATTTT. Amino acids: CASSQGSGSLSGNQPQHF.

The V call is TRBV4-2, the J call TRBJ2-3, with 9 nucleotides matching TRBD2. Trimming cost V 0 bases and J 2 bases; bases outside gene matches: 6. The CDR3 has 17 amino acids. Germline CDR1 LGHNA, CDR2 YNFKEQ. CDR3 residues: CASSQDLRLAVTDTQYF. In DNA, the CDR3 is TGTGCCAGCAGCCAAGATCTTAGACTAGCGGTCACAGATACGCAGTATTTT.

This clone showed up just once. V is TRBV4-3 and J is TRBJ1-5, with D tentatively TRBD1 (5 bases). The V gene lost 5 bases and the J gene lost 0 bases, with 11 bases spanning the gap. The CDR3 has 15 residues. Looked up from germline, CDR1 is LGHNA and CDR2 is YSLEER. CDR3 sequence: CASSRGLFSNQPQHF. DNA of the CDR3: TGCGCCAGCAGCAGGGGACTTTTTAGCAATCAGCCCCAGCATTTT.

This chain uses TRBV6-1 with TRBJ2-5; 8 bases agree with TRBD2. This CDR3 has 13 amino acids. CDR1 and CDR2 from the germline V gene are MNHNS and SASEGT. V trimming: 8 bases; J trimming: 3 bases; junction bases outside the gene matches: 5. CDR3 DNA: TGTGCCAGCGGGACTAGAAGTAAAGAGACCCAGTACTTC. Residues: CASGTRSKETQYF.

This sequence joins TRBV29-1 and TRBJ2-3; TRBD2 agrees at 7 bases. The CDR3 covers 14 residues. The germline CDR1 and CDR2 sequences are SQVTM and ANQGSEA. V lost 3 bases to trimming and J lost 3 bases; unmatched junction nucleotides: 6. Here the CDR3 DNA reads TGCAGCGTTGAGCGGGAGAAACGGACAGATACGCAGTATTTT. Translating it yields CSVEREKRTDTQYF.

The chain uses TRBV6-5 and TRBJ1-2; 8 positions agree with TRBD1. CDR3 length equals 14 residues. CDR1 is MNHEY, CDR2 SVGAGI, per germline. V trimming: 6 bases; J trimming: 6 bases; junction bases outside the gene matches: 9. The CDR3: CASSSGQGFHGYTF. The CDR3 nucleotides are TGTGCCAGCAGCTCCGGACAGGGATTCCATGGCTACACCTTC.